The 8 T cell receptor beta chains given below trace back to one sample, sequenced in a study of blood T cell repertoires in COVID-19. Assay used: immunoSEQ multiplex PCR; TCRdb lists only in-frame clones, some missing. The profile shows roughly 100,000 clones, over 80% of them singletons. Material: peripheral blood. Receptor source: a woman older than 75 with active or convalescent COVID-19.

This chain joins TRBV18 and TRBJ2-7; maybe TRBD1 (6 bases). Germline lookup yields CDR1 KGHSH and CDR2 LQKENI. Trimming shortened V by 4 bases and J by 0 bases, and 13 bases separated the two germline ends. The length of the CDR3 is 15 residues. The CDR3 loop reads CASSLGQTFSYEQYF. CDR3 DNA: TGTGCCAGCTCACTTGGACAGACTTTCTCCTACGAGCAGTACTTC.

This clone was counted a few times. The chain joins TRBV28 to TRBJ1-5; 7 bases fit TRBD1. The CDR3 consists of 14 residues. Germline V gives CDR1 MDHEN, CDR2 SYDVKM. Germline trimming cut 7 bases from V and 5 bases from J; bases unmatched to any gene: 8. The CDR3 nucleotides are TGTGCCAGCACCCAAGGGACAGCTTATCAGCCCCAGCATTTT. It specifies CASTQGTAYQPQHF.

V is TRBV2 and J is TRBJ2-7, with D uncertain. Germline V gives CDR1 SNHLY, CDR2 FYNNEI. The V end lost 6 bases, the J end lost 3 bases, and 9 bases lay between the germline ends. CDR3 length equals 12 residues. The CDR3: CASRPHSYEQYF. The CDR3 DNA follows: TGTGCCAGCAGGCCGCACAGCTACGAGCAGTACTTC.

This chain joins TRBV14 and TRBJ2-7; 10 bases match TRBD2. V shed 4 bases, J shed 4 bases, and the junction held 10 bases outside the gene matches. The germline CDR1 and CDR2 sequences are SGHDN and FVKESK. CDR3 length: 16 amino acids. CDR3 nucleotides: TGTGCCAGCAGCCCGGGGACTAGCGTCCGGAATTACGAGCAGTACTTC. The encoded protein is CASSPGTSVRNYEQYF.

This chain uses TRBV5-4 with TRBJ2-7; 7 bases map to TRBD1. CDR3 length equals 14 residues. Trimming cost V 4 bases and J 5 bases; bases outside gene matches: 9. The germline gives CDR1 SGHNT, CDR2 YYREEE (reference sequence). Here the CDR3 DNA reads TGTGCCAGCAGCGGCCCCGACAGGGTTGACGAGCAGTACTTC. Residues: CASSGPDRVDEQYF.

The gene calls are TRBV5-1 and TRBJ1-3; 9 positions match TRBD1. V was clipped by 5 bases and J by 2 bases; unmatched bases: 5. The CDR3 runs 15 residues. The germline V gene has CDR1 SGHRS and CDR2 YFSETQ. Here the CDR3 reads CASRKQGAAGNTIYF. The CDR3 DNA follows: TGCGCCAGCAGAAAACAGGGGGCCGCTGGAAACACCATATATTTT.

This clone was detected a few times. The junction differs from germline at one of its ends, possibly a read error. CDR3 region: CASSFDREGEQYF. CDR3 sequence (DNA): TGTGCTAGCAGCTTTGACAGAGAAGGCGAGCAGTACTTC. V gene TRBV7-7 combines with J gene TRBJ2-7, with D tentatively TRBD1 (5 bases). Germline assignment: CDR1 SSHAT and CDR2 FNYEAQ (reference sequence). There are 13 residues in the CDR3.

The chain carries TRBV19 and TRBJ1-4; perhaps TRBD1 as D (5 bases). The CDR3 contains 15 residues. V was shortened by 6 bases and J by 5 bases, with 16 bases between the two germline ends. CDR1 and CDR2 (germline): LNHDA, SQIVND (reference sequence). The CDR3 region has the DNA TGTGCCAGTAGCGTTACAGGCCTCGAGAATGAAAAACTGTTTTTT. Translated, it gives CASSVTGLENEKLFF. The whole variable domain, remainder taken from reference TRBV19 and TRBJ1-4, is DGGITQSPKYLFRKEGQNVTLSCEQNLNHDAMYWYRQDPGQGLRLIYYSQIVNDFQKGDIAEGYSVSREKKESFPLTVTSAQKNPTAFYLCASSVTGLENEKLFFGSGTQLSVL.